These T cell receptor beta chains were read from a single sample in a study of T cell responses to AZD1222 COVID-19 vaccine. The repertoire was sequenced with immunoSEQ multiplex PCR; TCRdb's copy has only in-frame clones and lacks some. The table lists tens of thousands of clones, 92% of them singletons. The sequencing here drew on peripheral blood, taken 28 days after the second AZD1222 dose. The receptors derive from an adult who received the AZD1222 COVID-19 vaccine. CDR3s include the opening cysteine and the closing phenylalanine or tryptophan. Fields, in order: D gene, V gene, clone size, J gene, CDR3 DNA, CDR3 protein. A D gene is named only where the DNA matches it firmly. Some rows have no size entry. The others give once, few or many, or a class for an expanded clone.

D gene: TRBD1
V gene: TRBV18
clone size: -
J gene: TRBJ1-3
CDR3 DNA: TGTGCCAGCTCCACCGGGGACAGGGTGACTGGAAACACCATATATTTT
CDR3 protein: CASSTGDRVTGNTIYF

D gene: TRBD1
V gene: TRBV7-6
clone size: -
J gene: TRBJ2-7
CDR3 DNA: TGTGCCAGCAGCTTAGGGGGACAGGGGACCTACGAGCGGTACTTC
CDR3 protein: CASSLGGQGTYERYF

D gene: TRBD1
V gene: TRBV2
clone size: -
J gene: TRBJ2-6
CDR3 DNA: TGTGCCAGCAGCGGACAGGGTCCTGGGGCCAACGTCCTGACTTTC
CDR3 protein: CASSGQGPGANVLTF

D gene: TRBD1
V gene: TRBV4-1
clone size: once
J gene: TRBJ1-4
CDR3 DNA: TGCGCCAGCAGCCAAACCCCGGGACAGCTAAATGAAAAACTGTTTTTT
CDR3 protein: CASSQTPGQLNEKLFF

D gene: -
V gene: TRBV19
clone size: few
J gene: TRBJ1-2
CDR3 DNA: TGTGCCAGTAGTATAGAGGGGACTCCAAGGGATGGCTACACCTTC
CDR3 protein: CASSIEGTPRDGYTF

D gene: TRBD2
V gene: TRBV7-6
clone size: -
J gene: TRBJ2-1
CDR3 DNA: TGTGCCAGCAGCCCCGTCACTAGCGGGGGGAACAATGAGCAGTTCTTC
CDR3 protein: CASSPVTSGGNNEQFF

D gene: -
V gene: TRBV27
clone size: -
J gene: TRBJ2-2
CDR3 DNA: TGTGCCAGCAGTTTGGGGGGAGTCGGGGAGCTGTTTTTT
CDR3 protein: CASSLGGVGELFF

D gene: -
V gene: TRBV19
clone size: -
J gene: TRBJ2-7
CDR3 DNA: TGTGCCAGTAGTATCGGTGGAAGCTCCTACGAGCAGTACTTC
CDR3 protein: CASSIGGSSYEQYF

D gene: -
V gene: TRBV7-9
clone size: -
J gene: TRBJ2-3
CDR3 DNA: TGTGCCAGCAGCTTGAGCGACAGCACAGATACGCAGTATTTT
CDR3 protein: CASSLSDSTDTQYF

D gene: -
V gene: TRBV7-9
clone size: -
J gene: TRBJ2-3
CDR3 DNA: TGTGCCAGCAGCTCGACTGTGAATACGCAGTATTTT
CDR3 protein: CASSSTVNTQYF

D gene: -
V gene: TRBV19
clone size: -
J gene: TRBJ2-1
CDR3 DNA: TGTGCCAGTAGTATAAGGAGGGGGCCTTACAATGAGCAGTTCTTC
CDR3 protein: CASSIRRGPYNEQFF

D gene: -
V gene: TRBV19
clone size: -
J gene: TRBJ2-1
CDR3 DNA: TGTGCCAGTAACCAGGGAACCTACAATGAGCAGTTCTTC
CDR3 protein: CASNQGTYNEQFF

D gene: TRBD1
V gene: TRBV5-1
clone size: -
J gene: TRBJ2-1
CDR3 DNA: TGCGCCAGCAGAAAGGACAGGGGGTACAATGAGCAGTTCTTC
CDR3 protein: CASRKDRGYNEQFF

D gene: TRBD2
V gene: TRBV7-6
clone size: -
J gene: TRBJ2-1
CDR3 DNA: TGTGCCAGCAGCTTTAGCGGGGGGACCTACAATGAGCAGTTCTTC
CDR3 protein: CASSFSGGTYNEQFF

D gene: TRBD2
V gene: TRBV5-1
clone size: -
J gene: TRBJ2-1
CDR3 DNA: TGCGCCAGCAGCCCTATGCGGGGACTAGCGGGGGGGCCGCACTCCTACAATGAGCAGTTCTTC
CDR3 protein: CASSPMRGLAGGPHSYNEQFF

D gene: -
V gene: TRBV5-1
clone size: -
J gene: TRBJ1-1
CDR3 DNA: TGCGCCAGCAGCTTGGCCTATGGGACTGAAGCTTTCTTT
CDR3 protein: CASSLAYGTEAFF

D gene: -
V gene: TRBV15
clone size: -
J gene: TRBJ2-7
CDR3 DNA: TGTGCCACCGCAAAGGGGCTGACCTACGAGCAGTACTTC
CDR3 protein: CATAKGLTYEQYF

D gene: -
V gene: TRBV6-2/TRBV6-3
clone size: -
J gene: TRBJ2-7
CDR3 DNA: TGTGCCAGCAGTTACCCACCCGGACAGCGCGCCTACGAGCAGTACTTC
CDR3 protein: CASSYPPGQRAYEQYF

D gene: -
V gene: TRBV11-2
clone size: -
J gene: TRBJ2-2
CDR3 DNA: TGTGCCAGCCGCACCGGGGGCAGGGGCCGGACCTCAAGGACCGGGGAGCTGTTTTTT
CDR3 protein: CASRTGGRGRTSRTGELFF

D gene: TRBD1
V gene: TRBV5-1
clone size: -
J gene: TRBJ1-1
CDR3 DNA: TGCGCCAGCAGCTTGGGGACAGGGACGTTTGAGGACACTGAAGCTTTCTTT
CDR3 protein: CASSLGTGTFEDTEAFF

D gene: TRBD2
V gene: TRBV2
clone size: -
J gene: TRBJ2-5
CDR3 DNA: TGTGCCAGCAGTGAAGCGGCCGGGAGGGAGACCCAGTACTTC
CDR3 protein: CASSEAAGRETQYF

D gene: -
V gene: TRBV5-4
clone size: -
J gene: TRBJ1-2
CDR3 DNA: TGTGCCAGCAGCTTGTTTCCCTCTAACTATGGCTACACCTTC
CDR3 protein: CASSLFPSNYGYTF

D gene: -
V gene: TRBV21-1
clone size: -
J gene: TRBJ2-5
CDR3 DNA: TGTGCCAGCAGCACCCGAACCGGGACAGGGAGGGGACGCCAAGAGACCCAGTACTTC
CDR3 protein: CASSTRTGTGRGRQETQYF

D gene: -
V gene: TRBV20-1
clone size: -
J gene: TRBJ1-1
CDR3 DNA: TGCAGTGTTCCCCGGGACACTGAAGCTTTCTTT
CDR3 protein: CSVPRDTEAFF

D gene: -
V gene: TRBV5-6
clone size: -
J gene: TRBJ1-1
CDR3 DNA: TGTGCCAGCAGCTTGAGCAGGGCTGACACTGAAGCTTTCTTT
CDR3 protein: CASSLSRADTEAFF

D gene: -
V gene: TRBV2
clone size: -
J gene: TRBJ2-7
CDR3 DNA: TGTGCCAGCAGTGTGTGGGGGGCGGAATACGAGCAGTACTTC
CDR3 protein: CASSVWGAEYEQYF

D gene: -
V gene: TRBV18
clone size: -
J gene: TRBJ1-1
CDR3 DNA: TGTGCCAGCTCACCAAGATCAGAAGCCACTGAAGCTTTCTTT
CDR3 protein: CASSPRSEATEAFF

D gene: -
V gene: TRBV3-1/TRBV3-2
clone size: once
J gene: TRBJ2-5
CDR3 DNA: TGTGCCAGCAGCCACCTTACAGGTCAGCGGGAGACCCAGTACTTC
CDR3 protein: CASSHLTGQRETQYF

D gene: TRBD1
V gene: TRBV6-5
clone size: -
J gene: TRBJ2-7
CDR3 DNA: TGTGCCAGCAGTTACAAGGGGACAGCCTCCTACGAGCAGTACTTC
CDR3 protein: CASSYKGTASYEQYF

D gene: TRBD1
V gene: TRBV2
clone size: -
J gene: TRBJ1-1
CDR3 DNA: TGTGCCAGCACCCTAGGACAGGGGATGGAAGCTTTCTTT
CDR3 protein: CASTLGQGMEAFF

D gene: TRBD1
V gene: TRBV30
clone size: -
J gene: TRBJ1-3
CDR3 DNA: TGTGCCTGGGGACAGGGTCGTGGAACCATATATTTT
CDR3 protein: CAWGQGRGTIYF

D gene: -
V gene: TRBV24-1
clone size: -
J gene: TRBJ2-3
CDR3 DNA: TGTGCCACCAGTGACTCAGCCTTAGCCGCCACATATACGCAGTATTTT
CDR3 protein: CATSDSALAATYTQYF

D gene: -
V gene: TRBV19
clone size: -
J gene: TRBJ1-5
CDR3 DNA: TGTGCCAGTAGTTTACGGGACACCAATCAGCCCCAGCATTTT
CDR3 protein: CASSLRDTNQPQHF

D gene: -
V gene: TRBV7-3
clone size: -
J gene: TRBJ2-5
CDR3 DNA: TGTGCCAGCAGCCCACAGGGACTCCAAGAGACCCAGTACTTC
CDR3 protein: CASSPQGLQETQYF

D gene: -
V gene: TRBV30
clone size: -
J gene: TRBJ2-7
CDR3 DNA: TGTGCCTGGAGTGTCGGTTCTGGGAACAGGGCGGGCTACGAGCAGTACTTC
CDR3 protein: CAWSVGSGNRAGYEQYF

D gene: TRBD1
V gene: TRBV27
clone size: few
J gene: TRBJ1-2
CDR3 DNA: TGTGCCAGCACCCCCCAGGGACAGGGCTATGGCTACACCTTC
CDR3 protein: CASTPQGQGYGYTF

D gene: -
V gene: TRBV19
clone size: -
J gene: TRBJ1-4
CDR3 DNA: TGTGCCAGTACCCTAAGCGGTGCAACTAATGAAAAACTGTTTTTT
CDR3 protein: CASTLSGATNEKLFF